A single sample is the source of the 29 T cell receptor beta chains below, sequenced in a study of blood T cell repertoires in COVID-19. Profiled with immunoSEQ multiplex PCR; TCRdb holds only in-frame clones, not every one. The sample lists roughly 280,000 clones, about 90% seen once, with approximately 10% in the top ten. The specimen was peripheral blood. The receptors were gathered from a woman under 40 with COVID-19, enrolled during active disease.

The table lists this clone with a count of one. The chain recombines TRBV7-9 with TRBJ2-1, with 9 bases aligning to TRBD2. Germline trimming cut 5 bases from V and 5 bases from J; bases unmatched to any gene: 13. The germline V gene encodes CDR1 SEHNR and CDR2 FQNEAQ (reference sequence). CDR3 length: 17 residues. The CDR3 nucleotides read TGTGCCAGCAGCCCCGGGGGAAGCGGGAGGTCAAACAATGAGCAGTTCTTC. Translating gives CASSPGGSGRSNNEQFF.

CDR3 nucleotide sequence: TGTGCCAGCAGTGGACAGGGGGCATCCTACGAGCAGTACTTC. Translating it yields CASSGQGASYEQYF. This chain joins TRBV27 and TRBJ2-7; 11 bases align to TRBD1. The CDR3 extends over 14 amino acids. V was pared by 5 bases and J by 1 base, with 1 base of the junction left unmatched. CDR1 and CDR2 (germline): MNHEY, SMNVEV (reference sequence).

The V gene is TRBV9, the J gene TRBJ2-3; D possibly corresponds to TRBD1 (6 bases). The CDR3 has 16 residues. V lost 0 bases to trimming and J lost 1 base, with 12 bases between them. Germline V lookup: CDR1 SGDLS, CDR2 YYNGEE. The CDR3: CASSVAGRGGTDTQYF. DNA of the CDR3: TGTGCCAGCAGCGTAGCTGGCAGGGGAGGCACAGATACGCAGTATTTT.

V and J are TRBV3-1 (or the pseudogene TRBV3-2) and TRBJ1-5; D unclear. The germline V gene has CDR1 LGHDT and CDR2 YNNKEL (reference sequence). V lost 0 bases and J 0 bases, leaving 12 bases between the germline ends. The CDR3 runs 17 residues. The CDR3 reads CASSQDPYNYSNQPQHF. The CDR3 nucleotides are TGTGCCAGCAGCCAAGACCCCTACAACTATAGCAATCAGCCCCAGCATTTT.

The chain links TRBV19 to TRBJ1-5; TRBD1 is a possible D gene (6 bases). V was shortened by 7 bases and J by 13 bases, with 14 bases between the two germline ends. CDR3 length: 11 amino acids. Germline CDR1 LNHDA, CDR2 SQIVND (reference sequence). CDR3 bases: TGTGCCAGTACCAACCGGGACAAACAGCATTTT. Its translation: CASTNRDKQHF.

With respect to this clone: One end of the junction varies from germline; a read error may be responsible. This rearrangement joins TRBV5-4 to TRBJ2-1, with 10 nucleotides matching TRBD2. This CDR3 is built from 16 residues. Per germline, CDR1 SGHNT and CDR2 YYREEE (reference sequence). Written as DNA, the CDR3 is TGTGCCAGCAGTTTGGGAACTAGCGGGAACTACAATGAGCAGTTCTTC. Translated: CASSLGTSGNYNEQFF. The variable domain in full, with the rest retrieved from reference TRBV5-4 and TRBJ2-1, is ETGVTQSPTHLIKTRGQQVTLRCSSQSGHNTVSWYQQALGQGPQFIFQYYREEENGRGNFPPRFSGLQFPNYSSELNVNALELDDSALYLCASSLGTSGNYNEQFFGPGTRLTVL.

J is TRBJ2-5 and V is TRBV5-3, with TRBD2 identical over 7 bases. TRBV5-3 is an open reading frame, and its role is uncertain. The V and J ends lost 3 bases and 6 bases, in that order; junction bases with no gene match: 17. CDR3 length equals 17 residues. CDR3 DNA: TGTGCCAGAAGCTCAGCTGAACGGGGGAGGGCCGGAAAGACCCAGTACTTC. Encoded protein: CARSSAERGRAGKTQYF.

J is TRBJ2-5 and V is TRBV6-2 or TRBV6-3, with 10 bases identical to TRBD2. The CDR3 consists of 16 residues. V lost 0 bases, J lost 4 bases, and 5 bases stayed unmatched. Germline V gene lookup returns CDR1 MNHEY and CDR2 SVGEGT. In nucleotides, the CDR3 is TGTGCCAGCAGTTACTCCGAGCGGGAGGGCGGAGAGACCCAGTACTTC. Translated: CASSYSEREGGETQYF.

This clone was found a few times. The V call is TRBV7-4, the J call TRBJ2-3, with D possibly matching TRBD2 (5 bases). V was pared by 5 bases and J by 4 bases, with 19 bases between. The germline V gene has CDR1 SGHVT and CDR2 SQSDAQ. The length of the CDR3 is 16 residues. For the CDR3, the DNA is TGTGCCAGCAGCCCCCGCGGGCCCGAAGAGGCAGATACGCAGTATTTT. Its protein product is CASSPRGPEEADTQYF.

In the case of this clone: Other DNA sequences within the sample encode an identical CDR3. V gene TRBV6-5 combines with J gene TRBJ2-7; 14 bases line up with TRBD2. V was pared by 5 bases and J by 3 bases, with 3 bases of the junction left unmatched. The germline V gene encodes CDR1 MNHEY and CDR2 SVGAGI. There are 15 residues in the CDR3. The CDR3 region is CASSPGTSGSYEQYF. The CDR3 DNA reads as TGTGCCAGCAGTCCAGGGACTAGCGGGAGCTACGAGCAGTACTTC.

The rearrangement uses TRBV2 and TRBJ1-3; tentative D call: TRBD1 (5 bases). The V end lost 4 bases, the J end lost 5 bases, and 9 bases lay between the germline ends. The CDR3 covers 13 residues. Germline V gene data show CDR1 as SNHLY and CDR2 as FYNNEI. CDR3 loop: CASSGDSRNTIYF. The CDR3 nucleotides are TGTGCCAGCAGTGGAGACAGTCGAAACACCATATATTTT.

In this sample, this clone turned up once. The rearrangement links TRBV7-2 to TRBJ2-1, with 8 bases aligning to TRBD2. The CDR3 is made up of 15 amino acids. Per germline, CDR1 SGHTA and CDR2 FQGNSA. V lost 1 base and J lost 6; bases outside the gene matches: 5. The CDR3 DNA reads TGTGCCAGCAGCTTAGTCATAGCGGGAAGCAATGAGCAGTTCTTC. It codes for CASSLVIAGSNEQFF.

V usage is TRBV3-1 (or the pseudogene TRBV3-2) and J usage is TRBJ2-7; 10 bases are a match to TRBD2. CDR3 size: 14 residues. Germline V gene data show CDR1 as LGHDT and CDR2 as YNNKEL (reference sequence). V gave up 4 bases and J gave up 7 bases; unmatched junction bases: 7. The CDR3 coding sequence is TGTGCCAGCAGCCCCCTAGCGGGAGTGGGGGAGCAGTACTTC. It specifies CASSPLAGVGEQYF.

This clone occurred a few times. The genes are TRBV19 and TRBJ1-5, with a possible D match to TRBD1 (6 bases). The V end lost 6 bases, the J end lost 2 bases, and 8 bases lay between the germline ends. CDR1 LNHDA and CDR2 SQIVND come from the germline V gene (reference sequence). The CDR3 has 13 amino acids. The DNA for the CDR3 is TGTGCCAGTAGACGGACAGGCAATCAGCCCCAGCATTTT. This codes for CASRRTGNQPQHF.

The rearrangement joins TRBV18 to TRBJ2-1; 7 bases map to TRBD2. J lost 0 bases, V lost 1 base, and 3 bases had no gene match. CDR3 length equals 16 residues. CDR1 and CDR2 from the germline V gene are KGHSH and LQKENI. CDR3 region: CASSPRGGSSYNEQFF. Written as DNA, the CDR3 is TGTGCCAGCTCACCACGGGGCGGGAGCTCCTACAATGAGCAGTTCTTC.

V is TRBV5-6 and J is TRBJ2-7; D unclear. The CDR3 consists of 13 residues. Trimming took 6 bases from V and 5 from J, leaving 15 bases between them. The germline V gene encodes CDR1 SGHDT and CDR2 YYEEEE. CDR3 region: CASTSSRVHEQYF. The CDR3 region has the DNA TGTGCCAGCACCTCGAGTCGGGTCCACGAGCAGTACTTC.

The chain carries TRBV28 and TRBJ2-1; 7 bases fit TRBD1. With 6 bases clipped from V and 8 bases from J, the junction kept 7 bases outside the gene matches. CDR1 and CDR2 from the germline V gene are MDHEN and SYDVKM. CDR3 size: 13 residues. CDR3 loop: CASRPGTDDEQFF. The CDR3 DNA reads as TGTGCCAGCAGACCTGGGACAGACGATGAGCAGTTCTTC.

CDR3 amino acids: CASSPRQFYEQYF. The CDR3 DNA is TGTGCCAGCAGCCCAAGACAGTTTTACGAGCAGTACTTC. V gene TRBV3-1 (or the pseudogene TRBV3-2) combines with J gene TRBJ2-7; the D gene is possibly TRBD1 (5 bases). The CDR3 covers 13 residues. CDR1 and CDR2 (germline): LGHDT, YNNKEL (reference sequence). V dropped 4 bases and J dropped 4 bases, with 11 bases sitting between them.

This chain uses TRBV6-2 or TRBV6-3 with TRBJ1-2; D is unresolved. The CDR3 contains 12 residues. Trimming left V 2 bases short and J 12 bases short, with 13 bases between. Per germline, CDR1 MNHEY and CDR2 SVGEGT. The CDR3 nucleotides are TGTGCCAGCAGTTACGGTGCGGCAGTCAACACCTTC. Encoded protein: CASSYGAAVNTF.

The genes are TRBV5-5 and TRBJ2-2, with D hard to call. Looked up from germline, CDR1 is SGHKS and CDR2 is YYEKEE (reference sequence). This CDR3 contains 15 residues. Trimming took off 2 bases at V and 2 bases at J, with 10 bases between the two ends. DNA of the CDR3: TGTGCCAGCAGCTTTAGGCAGGATAACACCGGGGAGCTGTTTTTT. Translated: CASSFRQDNTGELFF.

This chain uses TRBV28 with TRBJ2-1, with 12 bases aligning to TRBD2. The V gene end was trimmed by 2 bases and the J gene end by 1 base; junction bases not matched to a gene: 6. The germline V gene has CDR1 MDHEN and CDR2 SYDVKM. CDR3 size: 18 residues. The CDR3 loop is CASSLRLAGARSYNEQFF. The CDR3 DNA is TGTGCCAGCAGTTTACGACTAGCGGGAGCCCGGTCCTACAATGAGCAGTTCTTC.

The CDR3 is CASSLRQGETQYF. CDR3 nucleotide sequence: TGTGCCAGCAGTCTAAGACAGGGGGAGACCCAGTACTTC. This chain links TRBV12-3 or TRBV12-4 with TRBJ2-5; the match to TRBD1 covers 8 bases. The junction had 4 bases not matched to a gene; V was cut back by 5 bases and J by 5 bases. CDR3 size: 13 residues.

This rearrangement joins TRBV2 to TRBJ1-5; TRBD1 is a possible D gene (6 bases). Trimming took off 5 bases at V and 1 base at J, with 12 bases between the two ends. CDR3 length: 15 amino acids. The V gene's germline CDR1 is SNHLY and CDR2 FYNNEI. The CDR3 spells CASSIQGKSNQPQHF. In DNA, the CDR3 is TGTGCCAGCAGTATCCAGGGGAAAAGCAATCAGCCCCAGCATTTT.

This clone showed up just once. The genes are TRBV7-6 and TRBJ1-1; D is undetermined. Between the trimmed V and J ends, which lost 5 bases and 4 bases, there was a span of 11 bases. CDR1 and CDR2 (germline): SGHVS, FNYEAQ. The CDR3 has 13 residues. CDR3 sequence reads: CASSRGESTEAFF. CDR3 in DNA: TGTGCCAGCAGCCGGGGAGAAAGCACTGAAGCTTTCTTT. Combining the CDR3 with reference TRBV7-6 and TRBJ1-1 gives the whole variable domain GAGVSQSPRYKVTKRGQDVALRCDPISGHVSLYWYRQALGQGPEFLTYFNYEAQQDKSGLPNDRFSAERPEGSISTLTIQRTEQRDSAMYRCASSRGESTEAFFGQGTRLTVV.

This clone was seen once. The chain links TRBV24-1 to TRBJ2-7, with 10 bases aligning to TRBD1. After removal of 4 bases from V and 5 bases from J, the junction contained 4 bases not matched to a gene. The CDR3 sequence is 14 residues long. In germline, CDR1 is KGHDR, CDR2 SFDVKD. CDR3 DNA sequence: TGTGCCACCAGTGACCCGGACAGGGGGGACGAGCAGTACTTC. This encodes CATSDPDRGDEQYF.

The chain employs TRBV24-1 and TRBJ1-1, with D possibly matching TRBD1 (5 bases). Germline lookup yields CDR1 KGHDR and CDR2 SFDVKD. The V end lost 9 bases, the J end lost 1 base, and 14 bases lay between the germline ends. This CDR3 is 14 amino acids long. The CDR3: CATVGGRWNTEAFF. In nucleotides, the CDR3 is TGTGCCACCGTCGGGGGACGGTGGAACACTGAAGCTTTCTTT.

The V and J genes are TRBV30 and TRBJ1-2; D perhaps matches TRBD1 (5 bases). This CDR3 region has 13 residues. The germline CDR1 and CDR2 sequences are GTSNPN and SVGIG (reference sequence). The V and J ends lost 2 bases and 2 bases respectively, with 9 bases between them. CDR3 nucleotide sequence: TGTGCCTGGAGTACAGGCGCAAACTATGGCTACACCTTC. This sequence encodes CAWSTGANYGYTF.

The chain uses TRBV7-9 and TRBJ2-7, with a weak D call TRBD2 (6 bases). The CDR3 sequence is 12 residues long. The V and J ends lost 5 bases and 4 bases respectively, with 9 bases between them. Germline-derived CDR1 and CDR2 are SEHNR and FQNEAQ (reference sequence). The chain's CDR3 is CASSRDLYEQYF. For the CDR3, the DNA is TGTGCCAGCAGCCGGGACTTATACGAGCAGTACTTC.

The CDR3 is CASSPSWGVGNQPQHF. The CDR3, as DNA: TGTGCCAGCAGTCCAAGCTGGGGGGTTGGCAATCAGCCCCAGCATTTT. This chain links TRBV28 with TRBJ1-5, with a possible D match to TRBD1 (5 bases). This CDR3 is built from 16 residues. Germline V gives CDR1 MDHEN, CDR2 SYDVKM. Between the trimmed V and J ends, which lost 5 bases and 2 bases, there was a span of 16 bases.